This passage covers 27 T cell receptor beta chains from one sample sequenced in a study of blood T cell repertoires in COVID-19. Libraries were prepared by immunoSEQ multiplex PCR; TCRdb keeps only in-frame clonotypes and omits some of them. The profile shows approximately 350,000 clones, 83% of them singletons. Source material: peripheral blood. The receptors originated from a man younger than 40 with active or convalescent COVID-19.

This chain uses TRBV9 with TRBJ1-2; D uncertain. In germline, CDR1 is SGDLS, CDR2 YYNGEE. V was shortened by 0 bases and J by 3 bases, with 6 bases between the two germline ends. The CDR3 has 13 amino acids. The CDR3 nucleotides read TGTGCCAGCAGCGTAGCTCCCGACTATGGCTACACCTTC. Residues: CASSVAPDYGYTF.

The chain's CDR3 is CAWRIARSPLHF. The CDR3 DNA reads as TGTGCCTGGAGAATTGCACGGTCACCCCTCCACTTT. The chain carries TRBV30 and TRBJ1-6, with D unclear. There are 12 residues in the CDR3. V lost 3 bases, J lost 10 bases, and 10 bases lay in between. Germline loops: CDR1 GTSNPN, CDR2 SVGIG (reference sequence).

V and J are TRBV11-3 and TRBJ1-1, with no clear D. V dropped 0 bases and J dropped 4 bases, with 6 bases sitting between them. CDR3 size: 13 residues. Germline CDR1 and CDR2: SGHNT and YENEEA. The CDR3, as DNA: TGTGCCAGCAGCTTAGAAACAGTCACTGAAGCTTTCTTT. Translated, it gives CASSLETVTEAFF.

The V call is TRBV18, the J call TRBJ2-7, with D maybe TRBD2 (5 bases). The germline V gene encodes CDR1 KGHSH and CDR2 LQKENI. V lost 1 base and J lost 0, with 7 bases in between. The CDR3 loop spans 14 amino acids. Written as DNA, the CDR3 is TGTGCCAGCTCACCACTAGCGACCTCCTACGAGCAGTACTTC. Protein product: CASSPLATSYEQYF.

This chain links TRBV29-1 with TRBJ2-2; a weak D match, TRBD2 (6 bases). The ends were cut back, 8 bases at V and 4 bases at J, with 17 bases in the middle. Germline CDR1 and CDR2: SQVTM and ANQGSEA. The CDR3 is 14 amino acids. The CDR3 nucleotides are TGCAGCATACTAGCCACTACTGCCACCGGGGAGCTGTTTTTT. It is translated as CSILATTATGELFF.

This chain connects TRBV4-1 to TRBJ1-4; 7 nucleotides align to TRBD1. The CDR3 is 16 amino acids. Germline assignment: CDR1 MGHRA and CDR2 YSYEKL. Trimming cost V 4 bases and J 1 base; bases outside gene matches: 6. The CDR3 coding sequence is TGCGCCAGCAGCCTACCGGACAGGAGAACTAATGAAAAACTGTTTTTT. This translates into CASSLPDRRTNEKLFF.

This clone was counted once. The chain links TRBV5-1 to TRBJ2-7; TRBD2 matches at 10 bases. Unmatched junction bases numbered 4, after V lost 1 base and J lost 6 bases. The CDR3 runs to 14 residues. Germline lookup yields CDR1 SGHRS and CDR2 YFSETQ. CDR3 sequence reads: CASSLSGGAFEQYF. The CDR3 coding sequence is TGCGCCAGCAGCTTGAGCGGGGGGGCCTTCGAGCAGTACTTC. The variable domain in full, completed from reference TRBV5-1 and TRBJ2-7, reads KAGVTQTPRYLIKTRGQQVTLSCSPISGHRSVSWYQQTPGQGLQFLFEYFSETQRNKGNFPGRFSGRQFSNSRSEMNVSTLELGDSALYLCASSLSGGAFEQYFGPGTRLTVT.

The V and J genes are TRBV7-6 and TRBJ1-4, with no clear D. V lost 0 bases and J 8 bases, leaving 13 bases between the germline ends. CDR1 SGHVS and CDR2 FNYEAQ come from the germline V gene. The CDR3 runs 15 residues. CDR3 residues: CASSLAQRLGEKLFF. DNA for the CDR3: TGTGCCAGCAGCTTAGCTCAGCGGTTGGGGGAAAAACTGTTTTTT.

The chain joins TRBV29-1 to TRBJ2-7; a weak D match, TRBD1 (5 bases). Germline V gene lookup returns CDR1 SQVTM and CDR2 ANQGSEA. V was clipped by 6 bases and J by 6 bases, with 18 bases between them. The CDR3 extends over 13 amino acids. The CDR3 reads CSVKRGRVGEQYF. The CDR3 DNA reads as TGCAGCGTCAAACGTGGCAGGGTAGGCGAGCAGTACTTC.

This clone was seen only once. The chain's CDR3 is CASSPPGLNYEQYF. The CDR3 DNA follows: TGTGCCAGCAGCCCGCCGGGACTAAACTACGAGCAGTACTTC. V usage is TRBV6-2 or TRBV6-3 and J usage is TRBJ2-7; 7 nucleotides line up with TRBD2. The CDR3 loop spans 14 amino acids. The J segment lost 3 bases and the V segment lost 6 bases, leaving 8 bases of the junction unmatched. Per germline, CDR1 MNHEY and CDR2 SVGEGT.

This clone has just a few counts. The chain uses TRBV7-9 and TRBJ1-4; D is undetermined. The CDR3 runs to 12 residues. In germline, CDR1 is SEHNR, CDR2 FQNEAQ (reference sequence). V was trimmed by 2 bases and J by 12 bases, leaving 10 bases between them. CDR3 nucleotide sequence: TGTGCCAGCAGCTTATTCTCCGGGGAACTGTTTTTT. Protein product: CASSLFSGELFF. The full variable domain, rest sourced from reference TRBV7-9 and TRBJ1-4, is DTGVSQNPRHKITKRGQNVTFRCDPISEHNRLYWYRQTLGQGPEFLTYFQNEAQLEKSRLLSDRFSAERPKGSFSTLEIQRTEQGDSAMYLCASSLFSGELFFGSGTQLSVL.

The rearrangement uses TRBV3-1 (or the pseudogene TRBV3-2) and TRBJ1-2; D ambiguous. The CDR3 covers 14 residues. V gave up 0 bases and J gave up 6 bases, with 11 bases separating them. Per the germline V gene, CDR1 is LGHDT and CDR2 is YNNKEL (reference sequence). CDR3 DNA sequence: TGTGCCAGCAGCCAAGAAGTCACTGTTGATGGCTACACCTTC. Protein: CASSQEVTVDGYTF.

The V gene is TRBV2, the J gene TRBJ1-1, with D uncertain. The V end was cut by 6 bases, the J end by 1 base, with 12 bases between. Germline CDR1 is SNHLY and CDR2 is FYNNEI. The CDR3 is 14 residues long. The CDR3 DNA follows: TGTGCCAGCAGCAGGACGGGGAGGAACACTGAAGCTTTCTTT. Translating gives CASSRTGRNTEAFF.

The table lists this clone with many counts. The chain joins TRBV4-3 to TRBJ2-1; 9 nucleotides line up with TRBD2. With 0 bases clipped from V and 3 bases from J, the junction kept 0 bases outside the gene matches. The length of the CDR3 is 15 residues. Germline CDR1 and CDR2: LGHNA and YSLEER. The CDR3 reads CASSQERGGYNEQFF. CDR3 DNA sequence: TGCGCCAGCAGCCAAGAGCGGGGGGGCTACAATGAGCAGTTCTTC.

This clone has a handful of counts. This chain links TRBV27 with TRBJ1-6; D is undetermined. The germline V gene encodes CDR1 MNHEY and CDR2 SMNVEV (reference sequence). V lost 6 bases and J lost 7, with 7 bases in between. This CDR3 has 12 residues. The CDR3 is CASSGLNSPLHF. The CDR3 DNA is TGTGCCAGCAGCGGTCTCAATTCACCCCTCCACTTT.

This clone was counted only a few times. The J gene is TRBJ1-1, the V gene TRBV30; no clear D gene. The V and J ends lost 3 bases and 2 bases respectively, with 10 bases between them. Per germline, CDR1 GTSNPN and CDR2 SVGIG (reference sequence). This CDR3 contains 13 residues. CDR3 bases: TGTGCCTGGAGGTGGCAGGTCAACACTGAAGCTTTCTTT. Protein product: CAWRWQVNTEAFF. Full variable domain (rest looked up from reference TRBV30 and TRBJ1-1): SQTIHQWPATLVQPVGSPLSLECTVEGTSNPNLYWYRQAAGRGLQLLFYSVGIGQISSEVPQNLSASRPQDRQFILSSKKLLLSDSGFYLCAWRWQVNTEAFFGQGTRLTVV.

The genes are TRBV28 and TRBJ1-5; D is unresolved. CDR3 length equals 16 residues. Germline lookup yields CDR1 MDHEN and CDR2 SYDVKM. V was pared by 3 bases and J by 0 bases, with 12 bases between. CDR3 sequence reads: CASSLWTGNSNQPQHF. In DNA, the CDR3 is TGTGCCAGCAGTTTGTGGACGGGGAATAGCAATCAGCCCCAGCATTTT.

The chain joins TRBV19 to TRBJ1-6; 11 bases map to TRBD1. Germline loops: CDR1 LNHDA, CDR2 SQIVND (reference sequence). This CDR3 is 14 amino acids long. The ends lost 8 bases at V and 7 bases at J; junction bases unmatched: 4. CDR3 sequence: CASSGTGGNSPLHF. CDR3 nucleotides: TGTGCCAGTTCCGGGACAGGGGGAAATTCACCCCTCCACTTT. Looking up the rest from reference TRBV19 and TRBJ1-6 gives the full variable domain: DGGITQSPKYLFRKEGQNVTLSCEQNLNHDAMYWYRQDPGQGLRLIYYSQIVNDFQKGDIAEGYSVSREKKESFPLTVTSAQKNPTAFYLCASSGTGGNSPLHFGNGTRLTVT.

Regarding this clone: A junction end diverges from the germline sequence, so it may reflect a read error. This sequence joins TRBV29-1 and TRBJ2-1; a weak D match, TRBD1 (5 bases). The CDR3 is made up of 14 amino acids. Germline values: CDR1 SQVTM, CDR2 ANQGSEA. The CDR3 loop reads CSVQETATYNEQFF. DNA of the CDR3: TGCAGCGTTCAAGAGACAGCTACCTACAATGAGCAGTTCTTC.

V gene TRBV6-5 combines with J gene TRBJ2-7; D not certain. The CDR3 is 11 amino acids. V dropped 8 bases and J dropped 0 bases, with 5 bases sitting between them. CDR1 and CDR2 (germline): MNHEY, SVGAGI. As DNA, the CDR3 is TGTGCCAGCGAGAGCTCCTACGAGCAGTACTTC. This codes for CASESSYEQYF.

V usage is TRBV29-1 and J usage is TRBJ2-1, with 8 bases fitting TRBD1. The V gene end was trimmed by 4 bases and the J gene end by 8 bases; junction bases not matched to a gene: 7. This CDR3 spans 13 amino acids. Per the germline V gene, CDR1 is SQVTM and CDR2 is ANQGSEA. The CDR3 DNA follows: TGCAGCGTTGCCCAGGGGGCGTCGTATGAGCAGTTCTTC. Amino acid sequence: CSVAQGASYEQFF.

The CDR3 protein is CASSDRDRGLYEQYF. The CDR3 bases are TGTGCCAGTAGTGACCGGGACAGAGGACTCTACGAGCAGTACTTC. The V and J genes are TRBV19 and TRBJ2-7, with 7 bases aligning to TRBD1. Trimming at V came to 5 bases and at J to 3 bases, leaving 10 bases not matched to a gene. This CDR3 region has 15 residues. Germline loops: CDR1 LNHDA, CDR2 SQIVND (reference sequence). The full variable domain, its missing parts supplied by reference TRBV19 and TRBJ2-7, is DGGITQSPKYLFRKEGQNVTLSCEQNLNHDAMYWYRQDPGQGLRLIYYSQIVNDFQKGDIAEGYSVSREKKESFPLTVTSAQKNPTAFYLCASSDRDRGLYEQYFGPGTRLTVT.

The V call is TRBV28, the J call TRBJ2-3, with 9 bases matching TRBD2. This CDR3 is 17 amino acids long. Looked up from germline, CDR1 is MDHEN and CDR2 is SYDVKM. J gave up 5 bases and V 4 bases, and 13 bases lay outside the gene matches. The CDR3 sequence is CASSWLGGRGALDTQYF. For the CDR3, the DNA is TGTGCCAGCAGTTGGCTGGGCGGGAGGGGGGCGTTAGATACGCAGTATTTT.

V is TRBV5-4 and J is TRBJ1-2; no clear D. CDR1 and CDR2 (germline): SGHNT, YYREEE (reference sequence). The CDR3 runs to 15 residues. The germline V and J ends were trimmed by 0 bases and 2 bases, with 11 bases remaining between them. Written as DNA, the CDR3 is TGTGCCAGCAGCTTGGGGCAGGCGGGGAACTATGGCTACACCTTC. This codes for CASSLGQAGNYGYTF. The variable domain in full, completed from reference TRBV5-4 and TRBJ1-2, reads ETGVTQSPTHLIKTRGQQVTLRCSSQSGHNTVSWYQQALGQGPQFIFQYYREEENGRGNFPPRFSGLQFPNYSSELNVNALELDDSALYLCASSLGQAGNYGYTFGSGTRLTVV.

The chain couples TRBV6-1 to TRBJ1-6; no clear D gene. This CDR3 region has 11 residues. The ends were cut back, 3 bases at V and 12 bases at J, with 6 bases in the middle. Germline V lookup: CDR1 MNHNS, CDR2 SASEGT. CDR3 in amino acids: CASSEARPLHF. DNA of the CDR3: TGTGCCAGCAGTGAGGCACGACCCCTCCACTTT.

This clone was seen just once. The CDR3 DNA follows: TGTGCCAGCTCTACCATCAGGACAGGGGGCACTGAAGCTTTCTTT. This gives the protein CASSTIRTGGTEAFF. This chain links TRBV18 with TRBJ1-1; 10 bases line up with TRBD1. The CDR3 extends over 15 amino acids. V shed 6 bases, J shed 4 bases, and the junction held 8 bases outside the gene matches. Looked up from germline, CDR1 is KGHSH and CDR2 is LQKENI.

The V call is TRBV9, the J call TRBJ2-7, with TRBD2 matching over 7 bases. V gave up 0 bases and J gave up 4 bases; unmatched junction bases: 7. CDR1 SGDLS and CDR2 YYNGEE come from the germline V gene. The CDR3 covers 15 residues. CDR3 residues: CASSVDGGVPYEQYF. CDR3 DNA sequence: TGTGCCAGCAGCGTAGATGGGGGGGTTCCATACGAGCAGTACTTC.